The subject of this entry is one T cell receptor (beta chain). Antigen: not known. This sample is part of a study of response to subunit inactivated influenza vaccine. The V gene's germline CDR1 is ENHRY and CDR2 SYGVKD. V was pared by 2 bases and J by 5 bases, with 2 bases of the junction left unmatched. This CDR3 is built from 13 residues. Each CDR3 protein gets one entry after TCRdb re-called the RT-PCR reads with MiXCR. The sample consists of about half a million distinct CDR3 sequences, roughly 11% of them appearing once. Study results and caveats: It was the authors' suggestion that each seasonal influenza vaccination recruits few new T cells.

V and J are TRBV10-3 and TRBJ2-7, with 8 bases aligning to TRBD2. The input for sequencing was PBMCs from blood, taken roughly 47 days after vaccination. This sequence originates from a man between 50 and 59 years old who received an inactivated influenza vaccine. CDR3 sequence: CAISEVLADEQYF. CDR3 coding DNA: TGTGCCATCAGTGAGGTACTAGCGGACGAGCAGTACTTC.